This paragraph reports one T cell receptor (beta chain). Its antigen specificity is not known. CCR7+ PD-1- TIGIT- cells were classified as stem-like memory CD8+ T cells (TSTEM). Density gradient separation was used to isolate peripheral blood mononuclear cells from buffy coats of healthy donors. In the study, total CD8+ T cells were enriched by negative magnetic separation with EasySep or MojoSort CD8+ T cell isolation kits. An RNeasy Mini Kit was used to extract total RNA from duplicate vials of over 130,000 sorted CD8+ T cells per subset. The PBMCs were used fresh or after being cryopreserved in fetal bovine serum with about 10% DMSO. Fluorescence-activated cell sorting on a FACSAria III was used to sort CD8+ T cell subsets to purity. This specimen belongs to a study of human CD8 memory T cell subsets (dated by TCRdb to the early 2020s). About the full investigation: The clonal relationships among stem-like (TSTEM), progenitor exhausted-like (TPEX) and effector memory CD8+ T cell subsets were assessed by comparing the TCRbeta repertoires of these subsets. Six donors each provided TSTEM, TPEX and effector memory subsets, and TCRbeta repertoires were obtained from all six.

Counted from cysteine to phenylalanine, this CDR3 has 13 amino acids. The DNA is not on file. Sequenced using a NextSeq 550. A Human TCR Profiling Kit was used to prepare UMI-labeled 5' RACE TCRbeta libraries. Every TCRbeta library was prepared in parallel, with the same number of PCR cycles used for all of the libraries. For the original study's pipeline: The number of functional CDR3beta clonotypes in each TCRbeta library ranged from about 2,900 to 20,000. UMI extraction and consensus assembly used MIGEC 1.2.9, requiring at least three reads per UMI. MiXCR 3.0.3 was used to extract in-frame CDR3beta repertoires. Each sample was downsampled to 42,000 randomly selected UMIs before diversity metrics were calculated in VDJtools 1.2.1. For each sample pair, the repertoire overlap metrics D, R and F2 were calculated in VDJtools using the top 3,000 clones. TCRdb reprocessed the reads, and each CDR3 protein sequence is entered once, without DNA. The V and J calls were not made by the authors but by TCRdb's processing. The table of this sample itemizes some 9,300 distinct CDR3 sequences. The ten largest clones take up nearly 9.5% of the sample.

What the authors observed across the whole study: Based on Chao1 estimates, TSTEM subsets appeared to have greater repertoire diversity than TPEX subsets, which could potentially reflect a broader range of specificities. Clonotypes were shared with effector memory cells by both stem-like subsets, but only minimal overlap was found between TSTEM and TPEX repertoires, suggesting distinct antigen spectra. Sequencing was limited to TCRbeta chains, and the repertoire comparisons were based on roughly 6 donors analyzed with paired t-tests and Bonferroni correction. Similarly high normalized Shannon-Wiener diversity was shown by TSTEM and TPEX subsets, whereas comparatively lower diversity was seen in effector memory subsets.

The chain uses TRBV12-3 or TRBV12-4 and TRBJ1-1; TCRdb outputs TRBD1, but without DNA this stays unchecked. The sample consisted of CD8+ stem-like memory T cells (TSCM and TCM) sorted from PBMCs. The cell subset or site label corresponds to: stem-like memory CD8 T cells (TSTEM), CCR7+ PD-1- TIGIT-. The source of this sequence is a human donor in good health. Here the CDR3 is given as CASSSGLSTEAFF.